The 30 T cell receptor beta chains reported below all come from one sample, sequenced in a study of Graves' ophthalmopathy and Graves' hyperthyroidism. TCR beta CDR3 regions were amplified from RNA transcripts. In the first round, RT-PCR was carried out with HTBI primers, and a multiplex PCR formed the second round. One entry per CDR3 protein results from TCRdb running MiXCR on the multiplex PCR reads. The sample has over a million distinct CDR3 sequences, approximately 35% seen once; the top ten hold 11%. The specimen sequenced was peripheral blood or thyroid tissue (not recorded which). Receptor source: an adult man with Graves' hyperthyroidism.

About this clonotype: This sequence may be a read error, since a much larger clone differs from it by one base. Likely a read error: the CDR3 ends without its conserved phenylalanine or tryptophan. This chain uses TRBV7-2 with TRBJ2-7; D ambiguous. Trimming took off 4 bases at V and 7 bases at J, with 17 bases between the two ends. The CDR3 covers 14 residues. The germline gives CDR1 SGHTA, CDR2 FQGNSA. This CDR3 is CASSSRWSDVEQYL. DNA of the CDR3: TGTGCCAGCAGCTCCCGATGGTCAGACGTAGAGCAGTACCTC.

The chain is built from TRBV9 and TRBJ1-2; D uncertain. V was shortened by 4 bases and J by 4 bases, with 17 bases between the two germline ends. The CDR3 consists of 15 residues. In germline, CDR1 is SGDLS, CDR2 YYNGEE. The CDR3 protein is CASSPRDYAGYGYTF. The CDR3 DNA reads as TGTGCCAGCAGCCCCCGTGACTATGCTGGCTATGGCTACACCTTC.

Comment on this clonotype: One end of the junction is discordant with germline, which a read error may explain. The chain combines TRBV10-2 with TRBJ1-1; no clear D. The CDR3 is 14 residues long. Germline CDR1 WSHSY, CDR2 SAAADI. The CDR3 DNA reads TGCGCCAGCAGGAAGGGAGGCATGAACACTGAAGGTTTCTTT. It yields the protein CASRKGGMNTEGFF.

This clonotype was seen ten or more times. The rearrangement joins TRBV19 to TRBJ1-5; D is possibly TRBD1 (5 bases). CDR1 and CDR2 (germline): LNHDA, SQIVND (reference sequence). V lost 4 bases and J 5 bases, leaving 18 bases between the germline ends. The CDR3 loop spans 16 amino acids. CDR3 residues: CASSRPGYENDQPQHF. Here the CDR3 DNA reads TGTGCCAGTAGTAGGCCAGGGTACGAGAACGATCAGCCCCAGCATTTT.

Regarding this clonotype: This may come from a read error, since a much larger clone is one base off. The rearrangement uses TRBV10-3 and TRBJ1-3; possibly TRBD1 for D (6 bases). The V gene's germline CDR1 is ENHRY and CDR2 SYGVKD. The CDR3 contains 13 residues. Here the CDR3 DNA reads TGTGCCGTCAGGGGTGCTTCTGGAAACACCATATATTTT. Amino acids: CAVRGASGNTIYF.

This clonotype has at least ten counts. The chain has TRBV10-2 and TRBJ1-2, with a possible D match to TRBD1 (6 bases). V lost 7 bases and J 3 bases, leaving 9 bases between the germline ends. The germline V gene has CDR1 WSHSY and CDR2 SAAADI. The CDR3 runs to 12 residues. The CDR3 nucleotides read TGCGCCAGCACCGAGGGGGACTATGGCTACACCTTC. Translated: CASTEGDYGYTF.

The table lists this clonotype with many counts. The chain employs TRBV12-3 or TRBV12-4 and TRBJ1-2; TRBD1 aligns across 7 bases. V was clipped by 5 bases and J by 8 bases; unmatched bases: 5. The CDR3 runs to 12 residues. The DNA of the CDR3 is TGTGCCAGCAGTGGGAGGGGGCGGGGCTACACCTTC. Translated, it gives CASSGRGRGYTF.

This clonotype was counted only a few times. V is TRBV3-1 and J is TRBJ1-1, with 9 bases identical to TRBD1. Unmatched junction bases numbered 5, after V lost 4 bases and J lost 5 bases. The length of the CDR3 is 14 residues. Germline CDR1 and CDR2: LGHDT and YNNKEL (reference sequence). CDR3 nucleotides: TGTGCCAGCAGCCTTCGACAGGGGGTTACTGAAGCTTTCTTT. Residues: CASSLRQGVTEAFF.

As concerns this clonotype: An end of the junction does not agree with germline; a read error may underlie this. This sequence joins TRBV7-9 and TRBJ2-7; perhaps TRBD1 as D (6 bases). CDR1 SEHNR and CDR2 FQNEAQ come from the germline V gene (reference sequence). The CDR3 totals 17 residues. The chain's CDR3 is CASSQDSFRGPSPEQYF. The CDR3 nucleotides read TGCGCCAGCAGCCAAGATTCTTTCAGGGGTCCCTCCCCCGAGCAGTACTTC.

A few counts support this clonotype. CDR3 protein: CASSRNLSTEAFF. For the CDR3, the DNA is TGCGCCAGCAGCCGGAACTTGAGCACTGAAGCTTTCTTT. The chain employs TRBV5-1 and TRBJ1-1; D unresolved. Germline-derived CDR1 and CDR2 are SGHRS and YFSETQ. The CDR3 loop spans 13 amino acids. V was trimmed by 4 bases and J by 4 bases, leaving 11 bases between them. Drawing the rest from reference TRBV5-1 and TRBJ1-1, the complete variable domain is KAGVTQTPRYLIKTRGQQVTLSCSPISGHRSVSWYQQTPGQGLQFLFEYFSETQRNKGNFPGRFSGRQFSNSRSEMNVSTLELGDSALYLCASSRNLSTEAFFGQGTRLTVV.

This clonotype has just one count. The junction differs from germline at one of its ends, possibly a read error. The CDR3 sequence is CASSTDRVGGNVLTF. CDR3 coding DNA: TGTGCCAGCAGCACTGACAGGGTCGGGGGCAACGTCCTGACTTTC. The chain uses TRBV11-3 and TRBJ2-6, with D maybe TRBD1 (7 bases). This CDR3 contains 15 residues. Per germline, CDR1 SGHNT and CDR2 YENEEA. The full variable domain, completed using reference TRBV11-3 and TRBJ2-6, is EAGVVQSPRYKIIEKKQPVAFWCNPISGHNTLYWYLQNLGQGPELLIRYENEEAVDDSQLPKDRFSAERLKGVDSTLKIQPAELGDSAVYLCASSTDRVGGNVLTFGAGSRLTVL.

This clonotype was counted a few times. The chain carries TRBV2 and TRBJ2-5, with TRBD1 as a possible D gene (7 bases). Germline assignment: CDR1 SNHLY and CDR2 FYNNEI. The CDR3 has 15 residues. Trimming pared 4 bases from V and 4 bases from J, leaving 16 bases between. The CDR3 protein is CASSARGEAVETQYF. CDR3 coding DNA: TGTGCCAGCAGTGCCAGGGGGGAGGCCGTAGAGACCCAGTACTTC.

This clonotype was detected ten times or more. This rearrangement joins TRBV12-3 or TRBV12-4 to TRBJ1-5; tentatively, D is TRBD1 (5 bases). The CDR3 is 15 residues long. The ends were cut back, 5 bases at V and 4 bases at J, with 15 bases in the middle. The CDR3 is CASSPGLGLNQPQHF. The CDR3 region has the DNA TGTGCCAGCAGTCCTGGGCTGGGACTGAATCAGCCCCAGCATTTT.

This clonotype was seen at least ten times. This sequence joins TRBV7-9 and TRBJ1-1; D perhaps matches TRBD1 (6 bases). This CDR3 is 13 amino acids long. Per germline, CDR1 SEHNR and CDR2 FQNEAQ (reference sequence). V lost 2 bases and J 7 bases, leaving 11 bases between the germline ends. CDR3 protein: CASSLTQGGEAFF. In DNA form, the CDR3 reads TGTGCCAGCAGCTTAACACAGGGAGGTGAAGCTTTCTTT.

This chain connects TRBV7-8 to TRBJ2-7; 16 bases fit TRBD2. J gave up 5 bases and V 7 bases, and 5 bases lay outside the gene matches. The CDR3 runs to 15 residues. The germline V gene has CDR1 SGHVS and CDR2 FQNEAQ. The CDR3 reads CASIEGLAGGDEQYF. Here the CDR3 DNA reads TGTGCCAGCATCGAGGGACTAGCGGGAGGGGACGAGCAGTACTTC.

This clonotype turned up a few times. The CDR3: CASNPFPFDSGNTIYF. CDR3 bases: TGTGCCAGCAACCCATTCCCGTTCGACTCTGGAAACACCATATATTTT. This sequence joins TRBV5-4 and TRBJ1-3; D gene ambiguous. Trimming removed 6 bases at V and 0 bases at J, with 16 bases between. The CDR3 is made up of 16 amino acids. Per germline, CDR1 SGHNT and CDR2 YYREEE (reference sequence). Supplemented by reference TRBV5-4 and TRBJ1-3, the full variable domain reads ETGVTQSPTHLIKTRGQQVTLRCSSQSGHNTVSWYQQALGQGPQFIFQYYREEENGRGNFPPRFSGLQFPNYSSELNVNALELDDSALYLCASNPFPFDSGNTIYFGEGSWLTVV.

This clonotype has ten or more counts. The CDR3: CASSLKGSYNSPLHF. CDR3 sequence (DNA): TGTGCCAGCAGCTTGAAGGGCAGCTATAATTCACCCCTCCACTTT. This chain links TRBV11-2 with TRBJ1-6; D gene uncertain. The CDR3 is made up of 15 amino acids. The germline CDR1 and CDR2 sequences are SGHAT and FQNNGV. V was trimmed by 3 bases and J by 3 bases, leaving 9 bases between them.

This clonotype was found many times. This sequence joins TRBV15 and TRBJ2-5; TRBD1 might be the D (5 bases). The CDR3 is 16 amino acids. V lost 3 bases, J lost 3 bases, and 17 bases lay in between. Germline V gene sequence: CDR1 LNHNV, CDR2 YYDKDF (reference sequence). The CDR3 sequence is CATSRIPAGIEETQYF. The CDR3 nucleotides are TGTGCCACCAGCAGGATCCCGGCAGGGATAGAAGAGACCCAGTACTTC.

With respect to this clonotype: A much larger clone lies a single base off, so this may be a read error. The chain uses TRBV7-9 and TRBJ1-3; 7 bases are shared with TRBD1. Germline V gene sequence: CDR1 SEHNR, CDR2 FQNEAQ (reference sequence). The CDR3 contains 15 residues. V lost 5 bases and J lost 4; bases outside the gene matches: 8. CDR3 bases: TGTGCCAGCAGCGTCGGGACAGAAACGGGAAACACCATATATTTT. This gives the protein CASSVGTETGNTIYF. Together with reference TRBV7-9 and TRBJ1-3, the CDR3 gives the full variable domain: DTGVSQNPRHKITKRGQNVTFRCDPISEHNRLYWYRQTLGQGPEFLTYFQNEAQLEKSRLLSDRFSAERPKGSFSTLEIQRTEQGDSAMYLCASSVGTETGNTIYFGEGSWLTVV.

This clonotype came up many times. This chain joins TRBV29-1 and TRBJ1-1; TRBD1 might be the D (6 bases). The CDR3 runs 11 residues. Germline V CDR1 and CDR2: SQVTM, ANQGSEA. Trimming took 7 bases from V and 9 from J, leaving 15 bases between them. The CDR3 spells CSAGGATKAFF. The CDR3 region has the DNA TGCAGCGCCGGGGGGGCGACGAAAGCTTTCTTT.

This clonotype appeared many times. The rearrangement joins TRBV7-2 to TRBJ1-5; D unclear. Germline CDR1 is SGHTA and CDR2 is FQGNSA. V was shortened by 4 bases and J by 3 bases, with 19 bases between the two germline ends. The CDR3 covers 17 residues. The CDR3 here is CASSSRRTGPYNQPQHF. For the CDR3, the DNA is TGTGCCAGCAGCTCCCGTCGAACCGGGCCTTACAATCAGCCCCAGCATTTT.

The table lists this clonotype with many counts. The CDR3 spells CASRPGLAIGSYEQYF. For the CDR3, the DNA is TGTGCCAGCAGGCCAGGACTAGCGATCGGCTCCTACGAGCAGTACTTC. The V gene is TRBV2, the J gene TRBJ2-7, with 9 bases fitting TRBD2. The CDR3 consists of 16 residues. The germline gives CDR1 SNHLY, CDR2 FYNNEI. Losses at the gene ends were 6 bases for V and 0 bases for J; bases not matched to a gene: 9.

This clonotype was detected many times. This chain connects TRBV9 to TRBJ2-6; D remains unclear. Germline CDR1 is SGDLS and CDR2 is YYNGEE. CDR3 length: 13 residues. V gave up 7 bases and J gave up 1 base, with 6 bases separating them. The CDR3 region has the DNA TGTGCCAGCGCGCCGTCTGGGGCCAACGTCCTGACTTTC. Translated, it gives CASAPSGANVLTF. The full variable domain, in which reference TRBV9 and TRBJ2-6 provide the parts outside the CDR3, is DSGVTQTPKHLITATGQRVTLRCSPRSGDLSVYWYQQSLDQGLQFLIQYYNGEERAKGNILERFSAQQFPDLHSELNLSSLELGDSALYFCASAPSGANVLTFGAGSRLTVL.

The table lists this clonotype with many counts. The gene calls are TRBV9 and TRBJ1-5; tentatively, D is TRBD1 (6 bases). Germline lookup yields CDR1 SGDLS and CDR2 YYNGEE. The CDR3 has 16 residues. With 4 bases removed from V and 2 bases from J, the gap between germline ends came to 16 bases. In DNA form, the CDR3 reads TGTGCCAGCAGCCCCGGGGGGCAGCTAGGCAATCAGCCCCAGCATTTT. Translating gives CASSPGGQLGNQPQHF.

Of note for this clonotype: The conserved phenylalanine or tryptophan is not found at the CDR3 terminus, so this likely reflects a read error. This chain links TRBV7-9 with TRBJ2-7, with no clear D. CDR3 length: 14 amino acids. Per the germline V gene, CDR1 is SEHNR and CDR2 is FQNEAQ (reference sequence). V dropped 2 bases and J dropped 1 base, with 9 bases sitting between them. The CDR3 bases are TGTGCCAGCAGCTTATATTCCGGTTCCTACGAGCAGTACCTC. Its translation: CASSLYSGSYEQYL.

This clonotype was seen a handful of times. J is TRBJ2-2 and V is TRBV5-1; 8 bases fit TRBD1. This CDR3 spans 14 amino acids. Germline loops: CDR1 SGHRS, CDR2 YFSETQ. V lost 7 bases and J lost 4; bases outside the gene matches: 6. CDR3 sequence: CASQGTGLTGELFF. The CDR3 DNA sequence: TGCGCCAGCCAGGGGACAGGTCTCACCGGGGAGCTGTTTTTT.

This clonotype was seen only a few times. The rearrangement joins TRBV7-8 to TRBJ2-2, with D hard to call. The CDR3 is 16 residues long. The germline CDR1 and CDR2 sequences are SGHVS and FQNEAQ. V shed 5 bases and J shed 6 bases, with 19 bases lying between them. This CDR3 reads CASSPAARVGAGELFF. The CDR3 DNA reads as TGTGCCAGCAGCCCAGCAGCCCGGGTTGGCGCCGGGGAGCTGTTTTTT.

At least ten counts were recorded for this clonotype. V is TRBV9 and J is TRBJ2-2, with D unresolved. The germline V and J ends were trimmed by 0 bases and 6 bases, with 6 bases remaining between them. Per germline, CDR1 SGDLS and CDR2 YYNGEE. The CDR3 is made up of 13 amino acids. CDR3 sequence reads: CASSVVVAGELFF. CDR3 nucleotides: TGTGCCAGCAGCGTAGTCGTGGCCGGGGAGCTGTTTTTT.

The chain combines TRBV20-1 with TRBJ1-5, with 7 bases aligning to TRBD1. CDR1 and CDR2 (germline): DFQATT, SNEGSKA (reference sequence). This CDR3 is built from 14 residues. J gave up 0 bases and V 5 bases, and 4 bases lay outside the gene matches. CDR3 DNA: TGCAGTGCTGTAGGGACAGATAGCAATCAGCCCCAGCATTTT. Translating gives CSAVGTDSNQPQHF.

The chain recombines TRBV2 with TRBJ1-2; unclear D gene. The germline V gene has CDR1 SNHLY and CDR2 FYNNEI. The CDR3 is 15 amino acids. The ends were cut back, 0 bases at V and 4 bases at J, with 12 bases in the middle. The CDR3 DNA follows: TGTGCCAGCAGTGAAGCTGGATGGTCCGTCTATGGCTACACCTTC. Encoded protein: CASSEAGWSVYGYTF.